Following are 14 T cell receptor beta chains from one sample sequenced in a study of T cell repertoires in cytomegalovirus infection. TCRdb recomputed calls from the reads with MiXCR, one row per CDR3 protein. The data contain more than 150,000 distinct CDR3 sequences, 28% of them singletons. Sequences were obtained from PBMCs. These receptors all come from a human donor in good health (CMV status not recorded). Some clones in this sample may be carry-over from other donors' samples.

The V and J genes are TRBV6-1 and TRBJ1-2; 10 positions agree with TRBD1. The CDR3 loop spans 16 amino acids. V lost 6 bases and J lost 4; bases outside the gene matches: 11. Looked up from germline, CDR1 is MNHNS and CDR2 is SASEGT. The DNA of the CDR3 is TGTGCCAGCAGCCCCCAGACAGGGGGCGCAGCCTATGGCTACACCTTC. Its translation: CASSPQTGGAAYGYTF.

This clonotype has ten or more counts. The gene calls are TRBV11-2 and TRBJ2-4, with a possible D match to TRBD2 (5 bases). The germline V gene encodes CDR1 SGHAT and CDR2 FQNNGV. This CDR3 has 14 residues. V lost 4 bases to trimming and J lost 7 bases, with 14 bases between them. The CDR3 DNA is TGTGCCAGCAGCTCGGGCTTGCGAGGGAACATTCAGTACTTC. The encoded protein is CASSSGLRGNIQYF.

This clonotype has a handful of counts. The rearrangement joins TRBV20-1 to TRBJ1-1; 7 positions agree with TRBD1. CDR1 DFQATT and CDR2 SNEGSKA come from the germline V gene (reference sequence). This CDR3 is 12 amino acids long. V shed 0 bases, J shed 11 bases, and the junction held 6 bases outside the gene matches. The CDR3 protein is CSAREAGGEAFF. The CDR3 bases are TGCAGTGCTAGAGAAGCAGGGGGGGAGGCTTTCTTT.

The gene calls are TRBV7-9 and TRBJ2-1, with TRBD1 matching 8 bases. This CDR3 is 15 amino acids long. The V gene's germline CDR1 is SEHNR and CDR2 FQNEAQ (reference sequence). V was clipped by 4 bases and J by 6 bases; unmatched bases: 8. DNA of the CDR3: TGTGCCAGCAGCTCCCCGGACAGGGTCCGCAATGAGCAGTTCTTC. This codes for CASSSPDRVRNEQFF.

This clonotype was seen more than once but under ten times. This rearrangement joins TRBV9 to TRBJ2-1; D call uncertain. V lost 0 bases and J lost 2, with 12 bases in between. From germline, CDR1 is SGDLS and CDR2 YYNGEE. The CDR3 runs to 16 residues. CDR3 in DNA: TGTGCCAGCAGCGTAGGGCTAGTTTCCACCTACAATGAGCAGTTCTTC. It codes for CASSVGLVSTYNEQFF.

The chain recombines TRBV25-1 with TRBJ1-6, with D tentatively TRBD1 (5 bases). Germline-derived CDR1 and CDR2 are MGHDK and SYGVNS. This CDR3 contains 15 residues. Trimming removed 4 bases at V and 8 bases at J, with 15 bases between. CDR3 nucleotide sequence: TGTGCCAGCAGTGCCGACAGCATAGGGCATTCACCCCTCCACTTT. Its protein is CASSADSIGHSPLHF.

Points on this clonotype: Given the absence of the conserved phenylalanine or tryptophan at the CDR3 end, a read error is likely. The chain couples TRBV20-1 to TRBJ1-1, with 7 bases fitting TRBD1. Germline V gene sequence: CDR1 DFQATT, CDR2 SNEGSKA (reference sequence). Trimming removed 6 bases from V and 5 bases from J; junction bases left unmatched: 12. This CDR3 is 14 amino acids long. This chain's CDR3 is CSAQRQGPTTEAFY. For the CDR3, the DNA is TGCAGTGCCCAAAGACAGGGACCTACAACTGAAGCTTTCTAT.

This clonotype was detected many times. The chain couples TRBV7-2 to TRBJ2-4; 9 bases map to TRBD1. Germline V gene data show CDR1 as SGHTA and CDR2 as FQGNSA. This CDR3 contains 15 residues. The V gene end was trimmed by 1 base and the J gene end by 7 bases; junction bases not matched to a gene: 5. CDR3 sequence: CASSLGGTGSNIQYF. The CDR3, as DNA: TGTGCCAGCAGCTTAGGCGGGACAGGGAGCAACATTCAGTACTTC.

The gene calls are TRBV12-3 or TRBV12-4 and TRBJ1-1, with D tentatively TRBD1 (5 bases). V was trimmed by 1 base and J by 4 bases, leaving 19 bases between them. The CDR3 consists of 17 residues. The CDR3, as DNA: TGTGCCAGCAGTTTAGATGGATGCAGGGTCATCGGCACTGAAGCTTTCTTT. Translated: CASSLDGCRVIGTEAFF.

This clonotype was seen more than once but under ten times. The V call is TRBV7-4, the J call TRBJ2-1; D is unclear. This CDR3 spans 15 amino acids. V was pared by 5 bases and J by 4 bases, with 15 bases between. Germline V gene sequence: CDR1 SGHVT, CDR2 SQSDAQ. The CDR3 sequence: CASSRGPVAYNEQFF. The CDR3, as DNA: TGTGCCAGCAGCCGCGGACCAGTTGCATACAATGAGCAGTTCTTC.

This clonotype was picked up many times. The CDR3 spells CASSLQDGNTEAFF. CDR3 sequence (DNA): TGTGCCAGCAGCCTCCAGGACGGGAACACTGAAGCTTTCTTT. V gene TRBV7-2 combines with J gene TRBJ1-1; D is uncertain. The CDR3 covers 14 residues. The V gene lost 5 bases and the J gene lost 1 base, with 11 bases spanning the gap. Germline V gives CDR1 SGHTA, CDR2 FQGNSA.

The V call is TRBV12-3 or TRBV12-4, the J call TRBJ2-1; D is uncertain. With 5 bases removed from V and 9 bases from J, the gap between germline ends came to 17 bases. The length of the CDR3 is 14 residues. CDR3 nucleotide sequence: TGTGCCAGCAGTAGAGACGGACCGATTCGTGAGCAGTTCTTC. It specifies CASSRDGPIREQFF.

The table lists this clonotype with a few counts. The rearrangement links TRBV6-5 to TRBJ1-2; tentatively, D is TRBD1 (6 bases). The CDR3 is 13 amino acids. Deletions cut 8 bases from V and 2 bases from J, with 12 bases between. Germline CDR1 reads MNHEY; CDR2 reads SVGAGI. The CDR3 reads CASGGTGNYGYTF. DNA for the CDR3: TGTGCCAGCGGAGGTACAGGGAACTATGGCTACACCTTC.

As for this clonotype: A read error may be the cause here, since a much bigger clone is one base away. V and J are TRBV4-2 and TRBJ1-5, with D perhaps TRBD1 (6 bases). Trimming took off 4 bases at V and 3 bases at J, with 10 bases between the two ends. The CDR3 contains 14 residues. Germline V CDR1 and CDR2: LGHNA, YNFKEQ. The CDR3 loop is CASSPRDNNQPQHF. The CDR3 DNA reads TGTGCCAGCAGCCCCCGGGACAACAATCAGCCCCAGCATTTT.